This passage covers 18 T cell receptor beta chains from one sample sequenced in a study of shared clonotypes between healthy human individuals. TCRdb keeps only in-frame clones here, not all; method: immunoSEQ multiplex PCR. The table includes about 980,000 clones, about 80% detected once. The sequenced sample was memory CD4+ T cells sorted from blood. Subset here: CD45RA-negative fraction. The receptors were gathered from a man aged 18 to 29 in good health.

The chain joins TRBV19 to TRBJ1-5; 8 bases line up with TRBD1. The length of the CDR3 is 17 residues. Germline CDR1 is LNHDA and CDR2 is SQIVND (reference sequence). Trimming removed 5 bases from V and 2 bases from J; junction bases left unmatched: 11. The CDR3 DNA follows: TGTGCCAGTAGTGCAGTCGCCAGGGGGCTTGGCAATCAGCCCCAGCATTTT. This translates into CASSAVARGLGNQPQHF. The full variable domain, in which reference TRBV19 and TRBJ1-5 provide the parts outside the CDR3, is DGGITQSPKYLFRKEGQNVTLSCEQNLNHDAMYWYRQDPGQGLRLIYYSQIVNDFQKGDIAEGYSVSREKKESFPLTVTSAQKNPTAFYLCASSAVARGLGNQPQHFGDGTRLSIL.

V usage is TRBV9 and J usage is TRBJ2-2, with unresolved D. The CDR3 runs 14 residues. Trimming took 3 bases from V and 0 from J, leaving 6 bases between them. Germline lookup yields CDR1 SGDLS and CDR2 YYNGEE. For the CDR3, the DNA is TGTGCCAGCAGCGGGGTTTCGAACACCGGGGAGCTGTTTTTT. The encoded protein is CASSGVSNTGELFF.

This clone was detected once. The CDR3 region has the DNA TGTGCCAGCAGCTTAGGGATTATTACGGCCCAGTACTTC. Translating gives CASSLGIITAQYF. This chain uses TRBV5-6 with TRBJ2-5; no firm D call. The ends were cut back, 2 bases at V and 9 bases at J, with 14 bases in the middle. CDR3 size: 13 residues. From germline, CDR1 is SGHDT and CDR2 YYEEEE.

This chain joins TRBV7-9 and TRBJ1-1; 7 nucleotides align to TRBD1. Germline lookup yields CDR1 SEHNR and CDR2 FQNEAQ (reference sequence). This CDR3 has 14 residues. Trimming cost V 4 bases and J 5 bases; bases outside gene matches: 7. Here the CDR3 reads CASSYTGVGTEAFF. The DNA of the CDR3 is TGTGCCAGCAGCTACACAGGGGTGGGAACTGAAGCTTTCTTT.

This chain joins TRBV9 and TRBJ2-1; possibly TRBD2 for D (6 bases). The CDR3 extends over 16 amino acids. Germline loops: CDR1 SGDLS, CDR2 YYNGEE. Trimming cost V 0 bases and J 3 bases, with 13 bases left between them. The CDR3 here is CASSVGAPSVYNEQFF. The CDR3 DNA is TGTGCCAGCAGCGTAGGGGCCCCTAGCGTCTACAATGAGCAGTTCTTC.

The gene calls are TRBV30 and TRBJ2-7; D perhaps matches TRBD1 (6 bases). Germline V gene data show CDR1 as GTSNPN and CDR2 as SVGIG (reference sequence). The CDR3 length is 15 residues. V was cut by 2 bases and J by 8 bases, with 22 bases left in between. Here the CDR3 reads CAWSISGAGTRKQYF. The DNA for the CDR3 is TGTGCCTGGAGTATATCAGGGGCAGGGACCAGGAAGCAGTACTTC.

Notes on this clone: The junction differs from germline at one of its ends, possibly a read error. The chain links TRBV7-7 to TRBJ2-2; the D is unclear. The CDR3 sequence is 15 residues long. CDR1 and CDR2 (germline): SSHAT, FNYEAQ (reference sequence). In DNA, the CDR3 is TGTGCTAGCAGCCCGGCTTCCTTTAACACCGGGGAGCTGTTTTTT. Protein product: CASSPASFNTGELFF.

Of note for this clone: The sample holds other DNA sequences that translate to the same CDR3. The chain's CDR3 is CASSLAGTSGQETQYF. As DNA, the CDR3 is TGTGCCAGCAGCTTAGCAGGGACTAGCGGACAAGAGACCCAGTACTTC. The chain employs TRBV7-2 and TRBJ2-5; TRBD2 matches 11 bases. Germline lookup yields CDR1 SGHTA and CDR2 FQGNSA. The CDR3 spans 16 residues. The V and J ends lost 0 bases and 2 bases, in that order; junction bases with no gene match: 2. Variable domain in full (rest from reference TRBV7-2 and TRBJ2-5): GAGVSQSPSNKVTEKGKDVELRCDPISGHTALYWYRQSLGQGLEFLIYFQGNSAPDKSGLPSDRFSAERTGGSVSTLTIQRTQQEDSAVYLCASSLAGTSGQETQYFGPGTRLLVL.

The CDR3 region is CASSLDCTNSPLHF. The DNA for the CDR3 is TGTGCCAGCAGCTTGGATTGCACTAATTCACCCCTCCACTTT. This sequence joins TRBV5-4 and TRBJ1-6; the D is unclear. The germline V and J ends were trimmed by 0 bases and 6 bases, with 7 bases remaining between them. The germline gives CDR1 SGHNT, CDR2 YYREEE (reference sequence). The CDR3 runs to 14 residues.

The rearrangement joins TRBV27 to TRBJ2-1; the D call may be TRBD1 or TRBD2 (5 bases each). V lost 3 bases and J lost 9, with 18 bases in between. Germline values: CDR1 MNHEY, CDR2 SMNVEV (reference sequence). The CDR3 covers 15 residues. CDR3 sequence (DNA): TGTGCCAGCAGTTTGTGGGGACCGAGTTTACGTGAGCAGTTCTTC. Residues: CASSLWGPSLREQFF.

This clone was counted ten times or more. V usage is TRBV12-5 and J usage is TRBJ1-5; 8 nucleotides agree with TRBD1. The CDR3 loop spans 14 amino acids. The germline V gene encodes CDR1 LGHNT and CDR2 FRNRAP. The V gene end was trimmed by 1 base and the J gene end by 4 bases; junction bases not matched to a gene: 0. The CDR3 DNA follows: TGTGCTAGTGGTTTGGGACAGGGGAATCAGCCCCAGCATTTT. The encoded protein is CASGLGQGNQPQHF.

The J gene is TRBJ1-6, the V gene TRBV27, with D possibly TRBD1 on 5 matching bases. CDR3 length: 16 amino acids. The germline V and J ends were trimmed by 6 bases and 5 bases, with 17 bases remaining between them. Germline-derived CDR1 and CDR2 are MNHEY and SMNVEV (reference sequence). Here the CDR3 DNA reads TGTGCCAGCAGCCGAGACAGACCTCCGAATAATTCACCCCTCCACTTT. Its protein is CASSRDRPPNNSPLHF.

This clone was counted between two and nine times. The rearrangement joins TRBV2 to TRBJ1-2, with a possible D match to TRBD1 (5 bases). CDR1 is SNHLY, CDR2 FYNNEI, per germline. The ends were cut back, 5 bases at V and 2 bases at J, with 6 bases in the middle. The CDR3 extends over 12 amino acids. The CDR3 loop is CASSWDNYGYTF. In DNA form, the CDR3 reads TGTGCCAGCAGTTGGGACAACTATGGCTACACCTTC. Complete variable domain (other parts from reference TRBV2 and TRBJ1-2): EPEVTQTPSHQVTQMGQEVILRCVPISNHLYFYWYRQILGQKVEFLVSFYNNEISEKSEIFDDQFSVERPDGSNFTLKIRSTKLEDSAMYFCASSWDNYGYTFGSGTRLTVV.

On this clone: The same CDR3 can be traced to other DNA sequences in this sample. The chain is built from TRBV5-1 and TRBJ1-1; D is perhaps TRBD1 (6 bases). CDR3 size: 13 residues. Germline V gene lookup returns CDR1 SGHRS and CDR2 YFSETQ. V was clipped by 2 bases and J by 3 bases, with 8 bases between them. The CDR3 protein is CASSLGGDTEAFF. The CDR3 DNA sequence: TGCGCCAGCAGCTTAGGGGGAGACACTGAAGCTTTCTTT.

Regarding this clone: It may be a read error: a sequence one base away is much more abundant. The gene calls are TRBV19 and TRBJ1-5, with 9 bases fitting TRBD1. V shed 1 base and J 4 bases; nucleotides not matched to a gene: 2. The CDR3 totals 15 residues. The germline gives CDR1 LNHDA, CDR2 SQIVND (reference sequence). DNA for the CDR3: TGTGCCAGTAGTATAGGAGACAGGGGGAATCAGCCCCAGCATTTT. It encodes CASSIGDRGNQPQHF.

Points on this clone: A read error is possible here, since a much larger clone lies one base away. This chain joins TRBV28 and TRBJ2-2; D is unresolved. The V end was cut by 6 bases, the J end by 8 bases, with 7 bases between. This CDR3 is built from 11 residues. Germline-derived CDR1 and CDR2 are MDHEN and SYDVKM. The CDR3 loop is CASSPPGELFF. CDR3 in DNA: TGTGCCAGCAGCCCTCCGGGGGAGCTGTTTTTT.

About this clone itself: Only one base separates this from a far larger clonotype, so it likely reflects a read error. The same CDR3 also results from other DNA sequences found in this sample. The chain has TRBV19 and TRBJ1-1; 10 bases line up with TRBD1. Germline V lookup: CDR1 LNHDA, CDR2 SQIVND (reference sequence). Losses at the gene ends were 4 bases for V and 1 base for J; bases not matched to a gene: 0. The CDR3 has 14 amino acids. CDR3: CASSRTGGNTEAFF. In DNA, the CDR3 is TGTGCCAGTAGTAGGACAGGGGGGAACACTGAAGCTTTCTTT.

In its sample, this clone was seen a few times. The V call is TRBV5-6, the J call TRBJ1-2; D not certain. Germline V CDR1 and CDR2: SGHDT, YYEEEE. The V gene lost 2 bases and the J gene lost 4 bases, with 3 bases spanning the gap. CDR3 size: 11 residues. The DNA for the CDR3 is TGTGCCAGCAGCTTCATCTATGGCTACACCTTC. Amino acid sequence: CASSFIYGYTF.